These 27 T cell receptor beta chains were all obtained from the same sample, sequenced in a study of CD8 T cells in Susac syndrome (dated by TCRdb to the late 2010s). The library was produced with the immunoSEQ multiplex PCR assay. RNA was extracted using the RNeasy kit, and roughly 0.45 to 1 microgram was reverse transcribed with random hexamers. Clones were called with MiXCR by TCRdb after fastp trimmed the public reads at Q25, and only in-frame beta chains were retained. Identical CDR3 protein sequences are pooled into one entry, listed with their most common genes and DNA. This sample comprises roughly 190,000 distinct CDR3 sequences, approximately 95% of them detected only once. The ten top clones hold around 0.16% of the sample. The specimen sequenced was CD8+ T cells from PBMCs. These receptors were collected from a human donor with Susac syndrome.

J is TRBJ2-3 and V is TRBV18; 8 nucleotides match TRBD2. The CDR3 contains 18 residues. Germline CDR1 and CDR2: KGHSH and LQKENI. V dropped 3 bases and J dropped 2; count of bases not matched to a gene: 13. CDR3 protein: CASSPTPGTRSSTDTQYF. The CDR3 bases are TGTGCCAGCTCACCGACCCCCGGGACTAGGTCCTCCACAGATACGCAGTATTTT.

The chain couples TRBV11-2 to TRBJ2-3; possible D gene TRBD2, 5 bases. The length of the CDR3 is 15 residues. Germline CDR1 SGHAT, CDR2 FQNNGV. V lost 6 bases and J lost 0, with 13 bases in between. CDR3 sequence reads: CASSPSLDSTDTQYF. CDR3 sequence (DNA): TGTGCCAGCAGTCCTAGCTTGGATAGCACAGATACGCAGTATTTT.

The chain is built from TRBV29-1 and TRBJ2-7, with D possibly matching TRBD2 (5 bases). Trimming pared 0 bases from V and 4 bases from J, leaving 10 bases between. The CDR3 has 13 residues. Germline V gene lookup returns CDR1 SQVTM and CDR2 ANQGSEA. CDR3: CSVEDLRDYEQYF. CDR3 in DNA: TGCAGCGTTGAAGATTTGAGGGATTACGAGCAGTACTTC.

V usage is TRBV14 and J usage is TRBJ2-5; D is tentatively TRBD1 or TRBD2 (5 bases each). V shed 0 bases and J shed 5 bases, with 10 bases lying between them. The CDR3 is 14 amino acids. Per germline, CDR1 SGHDN and CDR2 FVKESK. The CDR3 DNA reads as TGTGCCAGCAGCCAAGATCCCAGGGACGAGACCCAGTACTTC. It translates to CASSQDPRDETQYF.

The J gene is TRBJ2-3, the V gene TRBV20-1; tentative D call: TRBD1 (5 bases). The CDR3 is made up of 16 amino acids. The V end lost 1 base, the J end lost 3 bases, and 17 bases lay between the germline ends. Germline CDR1 is DFQATT and CDR2 is SNEGSKA (reference sequence). The CDR3 DNA sequence: TGCAGTGCTAGAGGTTATCTCGGGCAGGGAACAGATACGCAGTATTTT. Protein sequence: CSARGYLGQGTDTQYF.

This rearrangement joins TRBV2 to TRBJ1-5; TRBD1 matches at 9 bases. The V gene end was trimmed by 6 bases and the J gene end by 0 bases; junction bases not matched to a gene: 15. Germline V gene data show CDR1 as SNHLY and CDR2 as FYNNEI. The CDR3 contains 19 residues. The CDR3 is CASSLTGTGYPASNQPQHF. CDR3 in DNA: TGTGCCAGCAGCCTAACTGGGACAGGGTATCCCGCTAGCAATCAGCCCCAGCATTTT.

The rearrangement links TRBV20-1 to TRBJ2-7; D unclear. The CDR3 consists of 14 residues. Germline CDR1 reads DFQATT; CDR2 reads SNEGSKA (reference sequence). V was cut by 6 bases and J by 2 bases, with 17 bases left in between. CDR3 coding DNA: TGCAGTGCACCGCCCCATCCACAACCCTACGAGCAGTACTTC. Its translation: CSAPPHPQPYEQYF.

The chain links TRBV21-1 to TRBJ2-1. TRBV21-1 has pseudogene status. There are 16 residues in the CDR3. DNA for the CDR3: TGTGCCAGCAGCAAATTAGGAAGAGGCTCCTACAATGAGCAGTTCTTC. This sequence encodes CASSKLGRGSYNEQFF.

V and J are TRBV12-5 and TRBJ1-5; 9 bases are a match to TRBD1. Germline values: CDR1 LGHNT, CDR2 FRNRAP. Trimming at V came to 0 bases and at J to 1 base, leaving 10 bases not matched to a gene. The CDR3 contains 19 residues. CDR3 DNA: TGTGCTAGTGGTTTGGTACGATGGACAGGGGTCTCGAGCAATCAGCCCCAGCATTTT. The encoded protein is CASGLVRWTGVSSNQPQHF.

This sequence joins TRBV28 and TRBJ1-2; TRBD1 is a possible D gene (5 bases). The CDR3 contains 14 residues. CDR1 is MDHEN, CDR2 SYDVKM, per germline. Trimming pared 5 bases from V and 4 bases from J, leaving 14 bases between. DNA for the CDR3: TGTGCCAGCAGTCCGGCAGGGAAGACCTATGGCTACACCTTC. It yields the protein CASSPAGKTYGYTF.

This sequence joins TRBV6-2 or TRBV6-3 and TRBJ1-5; D is perhaps TRBD1 (5 bases). From germline, CDR1 is MNHEY and CDR2 SVGEGT. The ends were cut back, 7 bases at V and 1 base at J, with 8 bases in the middle. The CDR3 is 13 residues long. The CDR3 DNA reads as TGTGCCAGCACCAGGGTGAGCAATCAGCCCCAGCATTTT. As protein: CASTRVSNQPQHF.

V usage is TRBV20-1 and J usage is TRBJ2-7; 7 nucleotides line up with TRBD1. CDR1 and CDR2 from the germline V gene are DFQATT and SNEGSKA (reference sequence). CDR3 size: 13 residues. Losses at the gene ends were 7 bases for V and 0 bases for J; bases not matched to a gene: 6. The CDR3 DNA sequence: TGCAGTGTCGGGACAGCGCTCTCCTACGAGCAGTACTTC. The encoded protein is CSVGTALSYEQYF.

The rearrangement uses TRBV4-1 and TRBJ1-1; 7 bases agree with TRBD1. The junction had 3 bases not matched to a gene; V was cut back by 2 bases and J by 3 bases. CDR3 length equals 14 residues. Germline values: CDR1 MGHRA, CDR2 YSYEKL. CDR3 residues: CASSQKGTDTEAFF. Written as DNA, the CDR3 is TGCGCCAGCAGCCAAAAGGGGACAGACACTGAAGCTTTCTTT.

The chain couples TRBV30 to TRBJ2-7, with D possibly matching TRBD2 (6 bases). Germline V gene lookup returns CDR1 GTSNPN and CDR2 SVGIG (reference sequence). The ends were cut back, 3 bases at V and 2 bases at J, with 14 bases in the middle. The CDR3 totals 14 residues. CDR3 sequence: CAWREGRNPYEQYF. In DNA form, the CDR3 reads TGTGCCTGGAGGGAGGGTCGGAACCCCTACGAGCAGTACTTC.

This chain joins TRBV28 and TRBJ1-5, with 7 nucleotides matching TRBD1. Germline V gene data show CDR1 as MDHEN and CDR2 as SYDVKM. Trimming cost V 6 bases and J 5 bases; bases outside gene matches: 16. This CDR3 spans 17 amino acids. This CDR3 reads CASRATGAGVSDQPQHF. The CDR3 DNA is TGTGCCAGCAGAGCTACAGGGGCGGGAGTTTCTGATCAGCCCCAGCATTTT.

This clonotype was found once. The genes are TRBV30 and TRBJ1-2, with D uncertain. The CDR3 contains 15 residues. The V end lost 0 bases, the J end lost 3 bases, and 14 bases lay between the germline ends. Germline CDR1 and CDR2: GTSNPN and SVGIG (reference sequence). In DNA, the CDR3 is TGTGCCTGGAGTGTTCAAGTCGGCGTAGACTATGGCTACACCTTC. This sequence encodes CAWSVQVGVDYGYTF.

The chain joins TRBV27 to TRBJ2-7; the D gene could be TRBD1 or TRBD2 (6 bases each). Germline CDR1 is MNHEY and CDR2 is SMNVEV (reference sequence). Trimming took off 4 bases at V and 2 bases at J, with 9 bases between the two ends. CDR3 length equals 13 residues. The CDR3 region is CASSWGAAYEQYF. The CDR3 DNA reads as TGTGCCAGCAGTTGGGGGGCCGCCTACGAGCAGTACTTC.

The gene calls are TRBV7-9 and TRBJ1-4; a possible D gene is TRBD1 (5 bases). V lost 3 bases and J lost 8, with 10 bases in between. The CDR3 loop spans 13 amino acids. The germline V gene encodes CDR1 SEHNR and CDR2 FQNEAQ (reference sequence). The CDR3 sequence: CASSLTDREKLFF. The CDR3 DNA follows: TGTGCCAGCAGCTTGACAGATCGGGAAAAACTGTTTTTT.

The chain recombines TRBV7-9 with TRBJ2-3; 7 nucleotides line up with TRBD2. The ends lost 4 bases at V and 5 bases at J; junction bases unmatched: 15. Germline CDR1 is SEHNR and CDR2 is FQNEAQ (reference sequence). The CDR3 runs 17 residues. The CDR3 DNA is TGTGCCAGCAGCTCAACAAGGATAAGCGGGGACCAAGATACGCAGTATTTT. Translated: CASSSTRISGDQDTQYF.

V is TRBV9 and J is TRBJ2-1; TRBD2 agrees at 9 bases. Germline V lookup: CDR1 SGDLS, CDR2 YYNGEE. Trimming at V came to 0 bases and at J to 8 bases, leaving 9 bases not matched to a gene. CDR3 length: 16 residues. The CDR3 coding sequence is TGTGCCAGCAGCGTAGTAGGTAGCGGGAGTAACTATGAGCAGTTCTTC. Translation gives CASSVVGSGSNYEQFF.

The chain joins TRBV27 to TRBJ2-3; 9 bases are a match to TRBD1. The CDR3 runs 18 residues. The V segment lost 5 bases and the J segment 5 bases; nucleotides outside the gene matches: 17. Germline V gene data show CDR1 as MNHEY and CDR2 as SMNVEV (reference sequence). The CDR3 is CASSPDFPGQGAVDTQYF. CDR3 nucleotide sequence: TGTGCCAGCAGTCCCGACTTCCCGGGACAGGGAGCCGTAGATACGCAGTATTTT.

V and J are TRBV13 and TRBJ2-5, with 10 positions matching TRBD1. V shed 4 bases and J 0 bases; nucleotides not matched to a gene: 8. Germline V gene sequence: CDR1 PRHDT, CDR2 FYEKMQ (reference sequence). The CDR3 runs to 17 residues. The CDR3 DNA follows: TGTGCCAGCAGCTCGCGGACAGGGGGTTTGAACCAAGAGACCCAGTACTTC. Its translation is CASSSRTGGLNQETQYF.

The J gene is TRBJ2-7, the V gene TRBV19; tentatively, D is TRBD2 (7 bases). There are 14 residues in the CDR3. The germline V and J ends were trimmed by 6 bases and 0 bases, with 12 bases remaining between them. Germline V gene data show CDR1 as LNHDA and CDR2 as SQIVND (reference sequence). CDR3 loop: CASRSAGASYEQYF. In DNA, the CDR3 is TGTGCCAGTAGGTCTGCGGGGGCCTCCTACGAGCAGTACTTC.

The gene calls are TRBV14 and TRBJ2-2, with 7 bases lining up with TRBD2. The ends lost 4 bases at V and 7 bases at J; junction bases unmatched: 9. Germline V gene lookup returns CDR1 SGHDN and CDR2 FVKESK. This CDR3 is 15 amino acids long. This CDR3 reads CASSRLAGVIGELFF. The CDR3 bases are TGTGCCAGCAGCCGCTTGGCGGGAGTCATCGGGGAGCTGTTTTTT.

The rearrangement uses TRBV18 and TRBJ2-6, with D unclear. Per the germline V gene, CDR1 is KGHSH and CDR2 is LQKENI. The CDR3 contains 15 residues. The V end lost 3 bases, the J end lost 2 bases, and 8 bases lay between the germline ends. CDR3 protein: CASSPPGPGANVLTF. In DNA, the CDR3 is TGTGCCAGCTCACCTCCGGGTCCTGGGGCCAACGTCCTGACTTTC.

The V and J genes are TRBV6-5 and TRBJ1-2, with D perhaps TRBD1 (6 bases). The CDR3 length is 12 residues. Trimming stripped 5 bases from V and 6 bases from J, with 10 bases between. Germline CDR1 and CDR2: MNHEY and SVGAGI. The CDR3 coding sequence is TGTGCCAGCAGTACACAGGGTCATGGCTACACCTTC. Protein sequence: CASSTQGHGYTF.

The chain recombines TRBV6-1 with TRBJ2-2; 9 bases match TRBD2. Germline V lookup: CDR1 MNHNS, CDR2 SASEGT. The V gene end was trimmed by 6 bases and the J gene end by 4 bases; junction bases not matched to a gene: 15. This CDR3 contains 18 residues. The CDR3 region has the DNA TGTGCCAGCAGGCGGAGTTCGGGGCGGGAGGGCCTCACCGGGGAGCTGTTTTTT. This encodes CASRRSSGREGLTGELFF.